This TCR beta chain is drawn from a study of T cells after posttransplantation cyclophosphamide. Clones were sequenced by immunoSEQ multiplex PCR, and TCRdb holds only the in-frame ones, with some missing. Altogether roughly 21,000 clones are present, 95% to 99% being singletons, with the ten largest covering 0.1% to 0.15%. The V segment lost 4 bases and the J segment 1 base; nucleotides outside the gene matches: 3. Germline V CDR1 and CDR2: SGHKS, YYEKEE (reference sequence). This CDR3 contains 15 residues. The chain links TRBV5-5 to TRBJ1-5, with 9 bases lining up with TRBD1. The specimen sequenced was naive CD8+ T cells sorted from PBMCs. The sequence was obtained from a man between 40 and 49 years old in good health, CMV-negative, and a related stem cell transplant donor. CDR3 sequence: CASSRTGASNQPQHF. For the CDR3, the DNA is TGTGCCAGCAGCCGGACAGGGGCCAGCAATCAGCCCCAGCATTTT.